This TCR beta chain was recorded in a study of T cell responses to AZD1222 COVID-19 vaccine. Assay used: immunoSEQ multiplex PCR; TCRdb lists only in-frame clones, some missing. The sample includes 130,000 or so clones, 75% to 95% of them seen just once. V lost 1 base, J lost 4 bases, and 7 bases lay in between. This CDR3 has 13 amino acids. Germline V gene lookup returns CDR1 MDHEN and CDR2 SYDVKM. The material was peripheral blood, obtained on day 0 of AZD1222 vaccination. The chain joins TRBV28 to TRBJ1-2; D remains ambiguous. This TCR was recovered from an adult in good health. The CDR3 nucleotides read TGTGCCAGCAGTTTATCTTTTCTCTATGGCTACACCTTC. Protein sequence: CASSLSFLYGYTF.